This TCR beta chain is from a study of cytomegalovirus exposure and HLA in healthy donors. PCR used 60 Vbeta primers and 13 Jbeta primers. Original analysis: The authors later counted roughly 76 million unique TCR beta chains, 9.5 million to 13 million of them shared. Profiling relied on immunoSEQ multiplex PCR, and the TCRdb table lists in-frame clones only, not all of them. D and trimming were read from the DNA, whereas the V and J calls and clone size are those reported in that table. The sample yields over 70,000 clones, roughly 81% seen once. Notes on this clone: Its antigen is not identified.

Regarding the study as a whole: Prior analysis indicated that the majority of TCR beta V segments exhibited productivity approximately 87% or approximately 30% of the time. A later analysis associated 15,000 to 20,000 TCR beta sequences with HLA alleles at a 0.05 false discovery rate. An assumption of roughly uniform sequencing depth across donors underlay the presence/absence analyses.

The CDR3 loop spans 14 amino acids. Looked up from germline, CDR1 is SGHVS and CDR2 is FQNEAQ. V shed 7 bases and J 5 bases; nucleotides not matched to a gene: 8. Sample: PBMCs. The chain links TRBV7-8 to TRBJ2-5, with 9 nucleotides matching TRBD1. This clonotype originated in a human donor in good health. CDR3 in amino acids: CASTRGQGMETQYF. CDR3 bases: TGTGCCAGCACCCGAGGACAGGGGATGGAGACCCAGTACTTC.